Following are 11 T cell receptor beta chains from one sample sequenced in a study of CD8+ T cells in alopecia areata. Specified treatment: oral pan-JAK inhibitor, 5-10 mg twice daily. Sequencing templates came from extracted RNA that was reverse transcribed into cDNA. The data were produced by immunoSEQ multiplex PCR, yet TCRdb's version contains in-frame clones alone and is incomplete. The table has about 110,000 clones, roughly 55% seen once; the top ten hold 9% to 15%. The sample in question was CD8+ T cells sorted from blood, obtained at week 24, from a patient treated with tofacitinib. The source of these receptors is a human donor with alopecia areata.

The CDR3 DNA is TGCGCCAGCAGTTTGATTAGGGGGTCGACCTACGAGCAGTACTTC. It encodes CASSLIRGSTYEQYF. The V and J genes are TRBV5-1 and TRBJ2-7; D is possibly TRBD1 (6 bases). V gave up 5 bases and J gave up 2 bases, with 17 bases separating them. Germline V gene data show CDR1 as SGHRS and CDR2 as YFSETQ. The CDR3 contains 15 residues.

V is TRBV5-6 and J is TRBJ2-7; TRBD1 aligns across 8 bases. The ends lost 4 bases at V and 0 bases at J; junction bases unmatched: 9. Per germline, CDR1 SGHDT and CDR2 YYEEEE. The CDR3 has 16 residues. In nucleotides, the CDR3 is TGTGCCAGCAGCACCGCCACAGGGGGATCCTCCTACGAGCAGTACTTC. Protein sequence: CASSTATGGSSYEQYF.

Here the CDR3 DNA reads TGTGCCATCAGTGAGCAAACAGGGGCAGATACGCAGTATTTT. Translating it yields CAISEQTGADTQYF. The genes are TRBV10-3 and TRBJ2-3; 7 bases line up with TRBD1. Unmatched junction bases numbered 3, after V lost 2 bases and J lost 4 bases. Looked up from germline, CDR1 is ENHRY and CDR2 is SYGVKD. The CDR3 is 14 amino acids.

J is TRBJ2-5 and V is TRBV13, with 7 positions matching TRBD1. The CDR3 is 16 residues long. Germline CDR1 and CDR2: PRHDT and FYEKMQ (reference sequence). The V and J ends lost 5 bases and 0 bases, in that order; junction bases with no gene match: 9. The CDR3 loop reads CASSTRQGPYQETQYF. The DNA for the CDR3 is TGTGCCAGCAGCACCCGACAGGGTCCTTACCAAGAGACCCAGTACTTC.

This clone appeared a few times. The V call is TRBV27, the J call TRBJ2-3, with 9 bases fitting TRBD2. Germline trimming cut 0 bases from V and 4 bases from J; bases unmatched to any gene: 8. Germline loops: CDR1 MNHEY, CDR2 SMNVEV (reference sequence). This CDR3 is 17 amino acids long. CDR3 region: CASSLSFGGGAPDTQYF. CDR3 nucleotides: TGTGCCAGCAGTTTATCCTTTGGCGGGGGGGCTCCAGATACGCAGTATTTT.

The chain is built from TRBV29-1 and TRBJ2-5; no definite D call. The J call may not be correct, given that the DNA end is closer to TRBJ2-7. This CDR3 is built from 13 residues. Germline V gene data show CDR1 as SQVTM and CDR2 as ANQGSEA. Here the CDR3 DNA reads TGCAGCGCCGCGGACGGTGGCTCCTACGAGCAGTACTTC. It is translated as CSAADGGSYEQYF.

The chain joins TRBV5-4 to TRBJ1-6, with 7 bases lining up with TRBD1. V was clipped by 4 bases and J by 11 bases; unmatched bases: 3. The CDR3 spans 12 residues. The germline V gene has CDR1 SGHNT and CDR2 YYREEE (reference sequence). CDR3 amino acids: CASSPDRTPLHF. For the CDR3, the DNA is TGTGCCAGCAGCCCGGACAGGACACCCCTCCACTTT.

V gene TRBV27 combines with J gene TRBJ1-2, with D possibly matching TRBD1 (6 bases). Germline V gives CDR1 MNHEY, CDR2 SMNVEV (reference sequence). Trimming removed 6 bases from V and 4 bases from J, with 15 bases in between. The CDR3 consists of 14 residues. This CDR3 reads CASRSTGLVYGYTF. CDR3 nucleotides: TGTGCCAGCAGATCGACAGGCTTAGTCTATGGCTACACCTTC.

The chain combines TRBV5-6 with TRBJ2-7; a weak D match, TRBD2 (7 bases). This CDR3 is built from 13 residues. V lost 0 bases and J lost 6, with 10 bases in between. The germline V gene encodes CDR1 SGHDT and CDR2 YYEEEE. This chain's CDR3 is CASSLVGGAEQYF. CDR3 nucleotide sequence: TGTGCCAGCAGCTTGGTTGGGGGGGCCGAGCAGTACTTC.

V gene TRBV29-1 combines with J gene TRBJ2-1; the match to TRBD1 covers 9 bases. V trimming: 0 bases; J trimming: 3 bases; junction bases outside the gene matches: 9. Germline lookup yields CDR1 SQVTM and CDR2 ANQGSEA. The CDR3 runs to 17 residues. The chain's CDR3 is CSVEDGPGTGFYNEQFF. DNA for the CDR3: TGCAGCGTTGAAGATGGGCCCGGGACAGGGTTCTACAATGAGCAGTTCTTC.

This clone was seen a handful of times. CDR3 bases: TGTGCCAGCAGTGCCACAGGAAACTCCTACGAGCAGTACTTC. The encoded protein is CASSATGNSYEQYF. The V and J genes are TRBV2 and TRBJ2-7; tentatively, D is TRBD1 (5 bases). Germline V gene sequence: CDR1 SNHLY, CDR2 FYNNEI. The CDR3 runs 14 residues. V lost 4 bases and J lost 0, with 10 bases in between.